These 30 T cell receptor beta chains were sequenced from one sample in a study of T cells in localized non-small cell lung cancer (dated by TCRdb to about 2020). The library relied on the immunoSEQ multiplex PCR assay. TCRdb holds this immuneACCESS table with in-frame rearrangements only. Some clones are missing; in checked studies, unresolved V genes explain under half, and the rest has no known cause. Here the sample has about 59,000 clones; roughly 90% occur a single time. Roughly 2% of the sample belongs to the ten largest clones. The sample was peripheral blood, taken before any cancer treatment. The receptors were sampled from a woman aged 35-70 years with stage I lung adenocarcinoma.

The CDR3 nucleotides are TGTGCCAGCAGTTTAGGAAACACCGGGGAGCTGTTTTTT. It yields the protein CASSLGNTGELFF. The chain couples TRBV27 to TRBJ2-2, with D uncertain. Trimming shortened V by 2 bases and J by 2 bases, and 3 bases separated the two germline ends. Germline-derived CDR1 and CDR2 are MNHEY and SMNVEV (reference sequence). This CDR3 contains 13 residues.

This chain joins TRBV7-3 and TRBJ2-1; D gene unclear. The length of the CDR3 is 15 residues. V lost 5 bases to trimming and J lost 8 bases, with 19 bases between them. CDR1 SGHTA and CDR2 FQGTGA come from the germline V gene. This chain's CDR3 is CASSLLNVPTDEQFF. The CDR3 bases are TGTGCCAGCAGCCTTTTAAACGTACCGACGGATGAGCAGTTCTTC.

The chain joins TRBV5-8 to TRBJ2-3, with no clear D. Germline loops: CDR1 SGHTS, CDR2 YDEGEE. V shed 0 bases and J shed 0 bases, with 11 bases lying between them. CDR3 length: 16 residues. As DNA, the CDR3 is TGTGCCAGCAGCTTGGGAAGCCCTTCTAGCACAGATACGCAGTATTTT. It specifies CASSLGSPSSTDTQYF.

In nucleotides, the CDR3 is TGTGCCAGCAGCCAAGCACAGGGTAATGAAAAACTGTTTTTT. Protein product: CASSQAQGNEKLFF. The V gene is TRBV4-2, the J gene TRBJ1-4, with a weak D call TRBD1 (6 bases). The germline V gene has CDR1 LGHNA and CDR2 YNFKEQ. The CDR3 is 14 residues long. Trimming stripped 1 base from V and 4 bases from J, with 7 bases between.

In DNA form, the CDR3 reads TGTGCCAGCAGTCCGCTTCCAGGGACCGAGCAGTACTTC. This encodes CASSPLPGTEQYF. The chain couples TRBV2 to TRBJ2-7; D tentatively fits TRBD1 or TRBD2 (5 bases each). V was trimmed by 5 bases and J by 6 bases, leaving 14 bases between them. Per germline, CDR1 SNHLY and CDR2 FYNNEI. This CDR3 is built from 13 residues. The full variable domain, rest sourced from reference TRBV2 and TRBJ2-7, is EPEVTQTPSHQVTQMGQEVILRCVPISNHLYFYWYRQILGQKVEFLVSFYNNEISEKSEIFDDQFSVERPDGSNFTLKIRSTKLEDSAMYFCASSPLPGTEQYFGPGTRLTVT.

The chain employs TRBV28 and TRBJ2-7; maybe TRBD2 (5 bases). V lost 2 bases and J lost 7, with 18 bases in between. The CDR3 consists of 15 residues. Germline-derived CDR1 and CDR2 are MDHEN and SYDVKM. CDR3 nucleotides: TGTGCCAGCAGTTTAGTCACCGCCGGTCGGGGAGAGCAGTACTTC. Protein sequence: CASSLVTAGRGEQYF.

CDR3 amino acids: CASSPGPGQETQYF. The CDR3 DNA reads as TGTGCCAGCAGCCCTGGGCCGGGGCAAGAGACCCAGTACTTC. The rearrangement links TRBV7-9 to TRBJ2-5, with D perhaps TRBD2 (5 bases). V lost 5 bases to trimming and J lost 2 bases, with 12 bases between them. There are 14 residues in the CDR3. CDR1 and CDR2 from the germline V gene are SEHNR and FQNEAQ (reference sequence).

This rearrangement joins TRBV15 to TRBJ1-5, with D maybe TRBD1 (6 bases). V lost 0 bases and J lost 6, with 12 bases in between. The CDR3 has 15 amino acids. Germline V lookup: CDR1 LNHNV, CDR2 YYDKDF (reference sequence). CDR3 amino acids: CATSRDPTGIQPQHF. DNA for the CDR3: TGTGCCACCAGCAGAGATCCAACAGGGATTCAGCCCCAGCATTTT.

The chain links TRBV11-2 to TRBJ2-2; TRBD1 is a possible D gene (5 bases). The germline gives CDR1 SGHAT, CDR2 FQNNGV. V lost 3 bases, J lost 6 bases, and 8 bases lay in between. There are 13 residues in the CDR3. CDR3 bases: TGTGCCAGCAGCTTGATCAGGGCCGGGGAGCTGTTTTTT. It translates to CASSLIRAGELFF.

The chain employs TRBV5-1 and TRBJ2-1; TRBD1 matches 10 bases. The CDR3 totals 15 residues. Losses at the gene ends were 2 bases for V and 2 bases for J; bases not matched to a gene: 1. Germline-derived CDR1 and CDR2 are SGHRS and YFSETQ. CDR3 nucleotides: TGCGCCAGCAGCTTCGACAGGGGGCCCTACAATGAGCAGTTCTTC. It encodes CASSFDRGPYNEQFF. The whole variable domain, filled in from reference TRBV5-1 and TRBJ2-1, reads KAGVTQTPRYLIKTRGQQVTLSCSPISGHRSVSWYQQTPGQGLQFLFEYFSETQRNKGNFPGRFSGRQFSNSRSEMNVSTLELGDSALYLCASSFDRGPYNEQFFGPGTRLTVL.

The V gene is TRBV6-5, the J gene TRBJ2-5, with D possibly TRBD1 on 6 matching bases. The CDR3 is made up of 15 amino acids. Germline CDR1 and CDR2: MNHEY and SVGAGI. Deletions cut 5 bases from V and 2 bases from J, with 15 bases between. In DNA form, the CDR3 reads TGTGCCAGCAGTCACCCAGACGGACAGCAAGAGACCCAGTACTTC. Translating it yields CASSHPDGQQETQYF.

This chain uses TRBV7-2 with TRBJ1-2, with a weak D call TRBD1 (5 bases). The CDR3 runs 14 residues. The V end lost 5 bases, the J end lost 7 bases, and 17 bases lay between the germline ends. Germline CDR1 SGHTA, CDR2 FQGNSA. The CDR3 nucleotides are TGTGCCAGCAGCCCCGGTGTGGGGCCGGGTGGCTACACCTTC. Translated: CASSPGVGPGGYTF.

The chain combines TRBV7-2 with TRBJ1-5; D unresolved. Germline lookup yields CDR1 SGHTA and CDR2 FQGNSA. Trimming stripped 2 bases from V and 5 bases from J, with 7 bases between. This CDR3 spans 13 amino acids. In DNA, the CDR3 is TGTGCCAGCAGCTTAAGAGGCGATCAGCCCCAGCATTTT. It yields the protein CASSLRGDQPQHF. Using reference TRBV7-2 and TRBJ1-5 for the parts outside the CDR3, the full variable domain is GAGVSQSPSNKVTEKGKDVELRCDPISGHTALYWYRQSLGQGLEFLIYFQGNSAPDKSGLPSDRFSAERTGGSVSTLTIQRTQQEDSAVYLCASSLRGDQPQHFGDGTRLSIL.

The CDR3 nucleotides are TGTGCCAGCAGTCCACCGGGCCAGGGCGGGGGTCAGCCCCAGCATTTT. Protein: CASSPPGQGGGQPQHF. The chain recombines TRBV28 with TRBJ1-5, with a possible D match to TRBD1 (5 bases). CDR1 is MDHEN and CDR2 is SYDVKM in the germline V gene. CDR3 length: 16 residues. V lost 5 bases, J lost 6 bases, and 20 bases lay in between.

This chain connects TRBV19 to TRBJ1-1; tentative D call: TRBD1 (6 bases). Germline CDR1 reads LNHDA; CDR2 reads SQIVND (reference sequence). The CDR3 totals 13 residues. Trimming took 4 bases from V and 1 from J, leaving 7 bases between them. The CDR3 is CASSTQGNTEAFF. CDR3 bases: TGTGCCAGTAGTACACAGGGGAACACTGAAGCTTTCTTT. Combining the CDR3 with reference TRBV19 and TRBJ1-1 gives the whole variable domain DGGITQSPKYLFRKEGQNVTLSCEQNLNHDAMYWYRQDPGQGLRLIYYSQIVNDFQKGDIAEGYSVSREKKESFPLTVTSAQKNPTAFYLCASSTQGNTEAFFGQGTRLTVV.

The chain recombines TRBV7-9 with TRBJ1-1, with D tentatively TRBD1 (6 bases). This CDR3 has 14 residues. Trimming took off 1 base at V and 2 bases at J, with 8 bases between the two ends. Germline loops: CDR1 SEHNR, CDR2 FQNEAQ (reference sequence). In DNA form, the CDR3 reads TGTGCCAGCAGCTTAGGGGGGCTCAACACTGAAGCTTTCTTT. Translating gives CASSLGGLNTEAFF. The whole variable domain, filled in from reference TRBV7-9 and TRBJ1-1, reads DTGVSQNPRHKITKRGQNVTFRCDPISEHNRLYWYRQTLGQGPEFLTYFQNEAQLEKSRLLSDRFSAERPKGSFSTLEIQRTEQGDSAMYLCASSLGGLNTEAFFGQGTRLTVV.

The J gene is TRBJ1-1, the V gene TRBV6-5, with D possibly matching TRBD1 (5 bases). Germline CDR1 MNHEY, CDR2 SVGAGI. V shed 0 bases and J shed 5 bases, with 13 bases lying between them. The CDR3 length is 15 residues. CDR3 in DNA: TGTGCCAGCAGTTACTCCCGAGCAGGGCGAACTGAAGCTTTCTTT. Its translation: CASSYSRAGRTEAFF.

The CDR3 bases are TGTGCCAGCAGTTTCTACGGGACAGTACCTTATAGCAATCAGCCCCAGCATTTT. Its translation: CASSFYGTVPYSNQPQHF. The V call is TRBV28, the J call TRBJ1-5; TRBD1 matches at 7 bases. J lost 0 bases, V lost 3 bases, and 11 bases had no gene match. CDR1 MDHEN and CDR2 SYDVKM come from the germline V gene. The CDR3 is 18 amino acids. The variable domain in full, completed from reference TRBV28 and TRBJ1-5, reads DVKVTQSSRYLVKRTGEKVFLECVQDMDHENMFWYRQDPGLGLRLIYFSYDVKMKEKGDIPEGYSVSREKKERFSLILESASTNQTSMYLCASSFYGTVPYSNQPQHFGDGTRLSIL.

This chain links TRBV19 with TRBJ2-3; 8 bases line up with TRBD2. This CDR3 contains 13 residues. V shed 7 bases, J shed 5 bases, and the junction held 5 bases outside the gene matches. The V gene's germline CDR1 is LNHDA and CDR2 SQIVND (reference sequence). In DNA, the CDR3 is TGTGCCAGTAAAACGGGGGGGGAAGATACGCAGTATTTT. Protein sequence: CASKTGGEDTQYF.

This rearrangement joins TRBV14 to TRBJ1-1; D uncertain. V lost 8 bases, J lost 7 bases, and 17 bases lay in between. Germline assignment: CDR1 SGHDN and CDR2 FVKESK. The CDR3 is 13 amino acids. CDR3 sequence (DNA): TGTGCCAGCTCGTCCTACTCCGGAAGTGAAGCTTTCTTT. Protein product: CASSSYSGSEAFF.

The CDR3 DNA reads TGTGCCAGCTCACCTACTTCCTACCGATCCTACGAGCAGTACTTC. It yields the protein CASSPTSYRSYEQYF. The genes are TRBV18 and TRBJ2-7; D gene unclear. V was trimmed by 3 bases and J by 1 base, leaving 13 bases between them. Germline CDR1 KGHSH, CDR2 LQKENI. This CDR3 contains 15 residues.

The CDR3 is CASSTSAGDSNQPQHF. CDR3 bases: TGTGCCAGCTCGACCTCCGCCGGGGATAGCAATCAGCCCCAGCATTTT. The V and J genes are TRBV18 and TRBJ1-5; no clear D gene. V was cut by 6 bases and J by 0 bases, with 15 bases left in between. The germline V gene has CDR1 KGHSH and CDR2 LQKENI. This CDR3 has 16 residues.

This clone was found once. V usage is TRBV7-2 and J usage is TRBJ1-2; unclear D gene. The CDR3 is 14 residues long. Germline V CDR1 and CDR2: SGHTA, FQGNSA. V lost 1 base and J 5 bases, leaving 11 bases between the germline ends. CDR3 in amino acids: CASSLGLFEYGYTF. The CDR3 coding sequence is TGTGCCAGCAGCTTAGGTCTTTTCGAATATGGCTACACCTTC.

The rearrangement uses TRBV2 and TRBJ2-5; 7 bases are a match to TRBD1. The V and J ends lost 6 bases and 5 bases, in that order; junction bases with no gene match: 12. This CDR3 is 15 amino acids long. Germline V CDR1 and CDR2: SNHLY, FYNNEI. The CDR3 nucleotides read TGTGCCAGCAGACCCCGCAACAGGGGAACGGAGACCCAGTACTTC. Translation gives CASRPRNRGTETQYF.

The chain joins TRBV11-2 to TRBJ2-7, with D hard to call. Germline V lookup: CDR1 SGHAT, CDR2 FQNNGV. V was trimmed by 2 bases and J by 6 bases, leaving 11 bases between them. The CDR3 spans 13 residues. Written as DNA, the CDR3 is TGTGCCAGCAGCTTAATGTTAGTCAGCGAGCAGTACTTC. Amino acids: CASSLMLVSEQYF.

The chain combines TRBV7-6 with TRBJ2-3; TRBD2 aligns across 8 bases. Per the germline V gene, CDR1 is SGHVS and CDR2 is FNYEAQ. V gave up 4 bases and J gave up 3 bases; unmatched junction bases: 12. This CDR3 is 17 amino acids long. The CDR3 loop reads CASSSYPSGGGTDTQYF. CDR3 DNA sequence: TGTGCCAGCAGCTCCTACCCCAGCGGGGGAGGGACAGATACGCAGTATTTT.

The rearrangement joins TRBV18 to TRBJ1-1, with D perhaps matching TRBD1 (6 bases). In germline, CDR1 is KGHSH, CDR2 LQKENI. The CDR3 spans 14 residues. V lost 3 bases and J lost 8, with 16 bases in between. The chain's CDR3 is CASSPLGQLREAFF. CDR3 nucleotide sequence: TGTGCCAGCTCACCGTTAGGACAGCTTCGAGAAGCTTTCTTT.

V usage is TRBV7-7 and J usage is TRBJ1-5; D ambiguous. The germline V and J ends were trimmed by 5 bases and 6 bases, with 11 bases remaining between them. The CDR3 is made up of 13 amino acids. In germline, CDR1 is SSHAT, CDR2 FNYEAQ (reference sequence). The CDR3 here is CASSKDRGQPQHF. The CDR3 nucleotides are TGTGCCAGCAGCAAAGACCGGGGTCAGCCCCAGCATTTT. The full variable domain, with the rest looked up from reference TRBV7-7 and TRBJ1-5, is GAGVSQSPRYKVTKRGQDVTLRCDPISSHATLYWYQQALGQGPEFLTYFNYEAQPDKSGLPSDRFSAERPEGSISTLTIQRTEQRDSAMYRCASSKDRGQPQHFGDGTRLSIL.

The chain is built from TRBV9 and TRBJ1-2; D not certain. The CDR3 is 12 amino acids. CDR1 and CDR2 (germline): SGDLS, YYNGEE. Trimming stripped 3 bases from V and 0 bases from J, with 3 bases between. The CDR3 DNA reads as TGTGCCAGCAGCGCGTCTAACTATGGCTACACCTTC. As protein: CASSASNYGYTF.

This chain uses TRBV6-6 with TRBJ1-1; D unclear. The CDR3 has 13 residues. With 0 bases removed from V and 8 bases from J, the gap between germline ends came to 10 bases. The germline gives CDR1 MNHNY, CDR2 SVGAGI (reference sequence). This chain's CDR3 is CASSYSLLGEAFF. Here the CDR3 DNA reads TGTGCCAGCAGTTACTCCCTCTTAGGAGAAGCTTTCTTT.